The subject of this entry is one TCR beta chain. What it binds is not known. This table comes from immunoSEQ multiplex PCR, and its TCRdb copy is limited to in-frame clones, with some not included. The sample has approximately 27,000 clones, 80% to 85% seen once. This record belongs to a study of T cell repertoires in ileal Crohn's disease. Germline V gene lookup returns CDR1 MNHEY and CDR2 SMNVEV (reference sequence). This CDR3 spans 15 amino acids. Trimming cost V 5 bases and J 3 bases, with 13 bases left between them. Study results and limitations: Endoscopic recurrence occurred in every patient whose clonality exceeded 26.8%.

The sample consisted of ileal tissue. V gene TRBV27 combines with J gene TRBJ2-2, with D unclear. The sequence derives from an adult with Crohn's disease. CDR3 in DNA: TGTGCCAGCAGTATTCCTAAGATCTACACCGGGGAGCTGTTTTTT. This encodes CASSIPKIYTGELFF.